A single sample is the source of the 29 T cell receptor beta chains below, sequenced in a study of tumor-infiltrating lymphocytes in primary liver carcinoma. A constant-region primer primed TCR beta cDNA synthesis from about 0.55 ug of total RNA. Sequencing libraries for TCR beta derived from three nested multiplex PCR rounds that used slightly modified ARM-PCR. Use of TRBV1-TRBV30 forward primers with a C-beta reverse primer characterized the first two PCR rounds, which lasted approximately 11 cycles each. TCRdb used MiXCR to reprocess the multiplex PCR reads, holding one entry per CDR3 protein. The data contain 100,000 or so distinct CDR3 sequences, around 66% of them singletons. The source material, roughly 18-30 mg of unsorted bulk tissue, was used to co-extract RNA and DNA. Sequenced sample: liver tumor tissue from sampling region 2. Regarding subset: tumor region T2, inferior pole. These receptors all stem from a woman in her sixties with primary liver carcinoma and hepatitis B virus infection.

As regards this clonotype: The junction does not match germline at one end; this may be a read error. This chain's CDR3 is CASRRTSGNTRELFF. The CDR3 bases are TGTGCCAGCAGAAGGACTAGCGGTAACACCAGGGAGCTGTTTTTT. This rearrangement joins TRBV6-1 to TRBJ2-2, with TRBD2 identical over 10 bases. The CDR3 is 15 amino acids. The germline CDR1 and CDR2 sequences are MNHNS and SASEGT.

This clonotype was found many times. The chain links TRBV4-1 to TRBJ2-3, with 8 bases aligning to TRBD2. CDR3 size: 16 residues. CDR1 and CDR2 from the germline V gene are MGHRA and YSYEKL. Trimming took 0 bases from V and 1 from J; bases not matched to a gene: 3. CDR3 DNA sequence: TGCGCCAGCAGCCAAGATACAGCGGGAGGCACAGATACGCAGTATTTT. Protein sequence: CASSQDTAGGTDTQYF.

In regard to this clonotype: This may arise from a read error, as a much more abundant clone is one base away. The chain couples TRBV24-1 to TRBJ2-1; 8 nucleotides line up with TRBD2. This CDR3 contains 16 residues. V was clipped by 2 bases and J by 8 bases; unmatched bases: 10. Germline V lookup: CDR1 KGHDR, CDR2 SFDVKD. Written as DNA, the CDR3 is TGTGCCACCAGTGATTGGAGTAGCGGGAAGGCGTATGAGCAGTTCTTC. This sequence encodes CATSDWSSGKAYEQFF.

This clonotype appeared a few times. This chain joins TRBV11-2 and TRBJ2-3; weak D call: TRBD2 (5 bases). The CDR3 runs 15 residues. V lost 7 bases to trimming and J lost 6 bases, with 20 bases between them. Per the germline V gene, CDR1 is SGHAT and CDR2 is FQNNGV. The CDR3 is CASNFATPPGDTQYF. As DNA, the CDR3 is TGTGCCAGCAACTTTGCGACACCCCCGGGGGATACGCAGTATTTT.

The table lists this clonotype with a few counts. Just one base apart from a much larger clone, this may be a read error. The CDR3 loop reads CSISSPRDRGGGNYGYTF. Here the CDR3 DNA reads TGCAGCATTTCCTCCCCCCGGGACAGGGGAGGGGGGAACTATGGCTACACCTTC. This chain links TRBV29-1 with TRBJ1-2; the match to TRBD1 covers 10 bases. The CDR3 runs 18 residues. The V segment lost 8 bases and the J segment 2 bases; nucleotides outside the gene matches: 20. Germline-derived CDR1 and CDR2 are SQVTM and ANQGSEA.

The chain uses TRBV12-3 or TRBV12-4 and TRBJ2-2; D remains unclear. The V gene lost 4 bases and the J gene lost 1 base, with 13 bases spanning the gap. This CDR3 region has 16 residues. DNA for the CDR3: TGTGCCAGCAGTTCAATCGGATTAGGGAACACCGGGGAGCTGTTTTTT. It is translated as CASSSIGLGNTGELFF.

Comments on this clonotype: One base away lies a much larger clone, so this may be a sequencing read error. The chain has TRBV5-1 and TRBJ1-6, with TRBD1 matching over 7 bases. Looked up from germline, CDR1 is SGHRS and CDR2 is YFSETQ. This CDR3 region has 16 residues. Losses at the gene ends were 5 bases for V and 6 bases for J; bases not matched to a gene: 11. CDR3 residues: CASSQDRDRSNSPLHF. As DNA, the CDR3 is TGCGCCAGCAGTCAAGACAGGGATAGGAGTAATTCACCCCTCCACTTT.

Comments on this clonotype: This likely comes from a read error, as the CDR3 has no conserved phenylalanine or tryptophan at its end. The chain combines TRBV5-1 with TRBJ1-1; a possible D gene is TRBD1 (6 bases). The germline V gene encodes CDR1 SGHRS and CDR2 YFSETQ. There are 16 residues in the CDR3. The CDR3 nucleotides are TGCGCCAGCAGATTGGATGCAGGGGAGTTCAACACTGAAGCTTTCTCT. Encoded protein: CASRLDAGEFNTEAFS.

Concerning this clonotype itself: One end of the junction fails to match germline, which may point to a read error. The DNA for the CDR3 is TGCGCCAGCGCCCCGGGACAGGAGGCCTACGAGCGGTACTTC. It translates to CASAPGQEAYERYF. The chain carries TRBV5-1 and TRBJ2-7, with 8 bases lining up with TRBD1. The CDR3 is made up of 14 amino acids. Per germline, CDR1 SGHRS and CDR2 YFSETQ.

Regarding this clonotype: An end of the junction differs from the germline gene, which may be a read error. The gene calls are TRBV14 and TRBJ2-2; D possibly corresponds to TRBD2 (7 bases). This CDR3 has 20 residues. Germline V CDR1 and CDR2: SGHDN, FVKESK. For the CDR3, the DNA is TGTGTCAGCAGCCAAGTAGGGGGACGGCTTGGACTAGCGAACACCGGGGAGCTGTTTTTT. Protein: CVSSQVGGRLGLANTGELFF.

For this clonotype: A much larger clone differs from this one at a single base, so this may be a read error. The rearrangement uses TRBV5-1 and TRBJ2-1; possible D gene TRBD1, 5 bases. The CDR3 extends over 15 amino acids. Germline values: CDR1 SGHRS, CDR2 YFSETQ. The CDR3 sequence is CANSLPRALSNEQFF. The CDR3 nucleotides read TGCGCCAACAGCTTGCCCAGGGCCTTAAGCAATGAGCAGTTCTTC.

This sequence joins TRBV11-2 and TRBJ2-3; a weak D match, TRBD2 (5 bases). Deletions cut 9 bases from V and 8 bases from J, with 30 bases between. From germline, CDR1 is SGHAT and CDR2 FQNNGV. This CDR3 region has 17 residues. CDR3 protein: CASSPNRGSWLGGTQYF. The CDR3 nucleotides read TGTGCCAGTAGCCCGAATCGAGGGAGCTGGTTAGGAGGTACGCAGTATTTT.

The V and J genes are TRBV5-6 and TRBJ1-2, with 7 nucleotides matching TRBD1. Unmatched junction bases numbered 14, after V lost 2 bases and J lost 10 bases. This CDR3 has 15 amino acids. Germline CDR1 and CDR2: SGHDT and YYEEEE. The DNA of the CDR3 is TGTGCCAGCAGCTTCCTATCCCCAGGGGGGGGTGACTACACCTTC. This sequence encodes CASSFLSPGGGDYTF.

Concerning this clonotype itself: The conserved closing phenylalanine or tryptophan is absent in this CDR3, likely reflecting a read error. It is unclear where the CDR3 begins or ends on the DNA, so no DNA is shown, and the CDR3 is as TCRdb lists it. This sequence joins TRBV29-1 and TRBJ2-3. Germline V gene sequence: CDR1 SQVTM, CDR2 ANQGSEA. The CDR3 spans 15 residues, counting both ends. CDR3 residues: CSVAPRRGSTDTHYL.

About this clonotype: Without the conserved terminal phenylalanine or tryptophan, this CDR3 likely stems from a read error. This sequence joins TRBV7-3 and TRBJ2-1, with 9 positions matching TRBD2. The CDR3 extends over 17 amino acids. Germline CDR1 SGHTA, CDR2 FQGTGA. The ends lost 2 bases at V and 0 bases at J; junction bases unmatched: 5. The CDR3 DNA is TGTGCCAGCAGCTTAGGGCTAGCGGGAATCTCCTACAATGAGCAGTTCTTA. Translation gives CASSLGLAGISYNEQFL.

As concerns this clonotype: The CDR3 does not end in the conserved phenylalanine or tryptophan, so this is likely a read error. The DNA is omitted, as the CDR3 cannot be located on it reliably, and the CDR3 follows TCRdb's listing. The chain combines TRBV7-9 with TRBJ1-1. Ends included, the CDR3 has 13 residues. Germline-derived CDR1 and CDR2 are SEHNR and FQNEAQ (reference sequence). CDR3 in amino acids: CASTLQVNTEALS.

At least ten counts were recorded for this clonotype. The rearrangement joins TRBV12-5 to TRBJ2-1; TRBD1 matches at 12 bases. From germline, CDR1 is LGHNT and CDR2 FRNRAP. CDR3 length equals 16 residues. The V gene end was trimmed by 6 bases and the J gene end by 7 bases; junction bases not matched to a gene: 10. The CDR3 reads CASGQGQGAPGNEQFF. DNA of the CDR3: TGTGCTAGTGGGCAGGGACAGGGGGCCCCCGGTAATGAGCAGTTCTTC. The full variable domain, in which reference TRBV12-5 and TRBJ2-1 provide the parts outside the CDR3, is DARVTQTPRHKVTEMGQEVTMRCQPILGHNTVFWYRQTMMQGLELLAYFRNRAPLDDSGMPKDRFSAEMPDATLATLKIQPSEPRDSAVYFCASGQGQGAPGNEQFFGPGTRLTVL.

As to this clonotype: An end of the junction differs from the germline gene, which may be a read error. The chain combines TRBV12-3 or TRBV12-4 with TRBJ2-7; the D gene is possibly TRBD2 (6 bases). CDR3 length: 13 residues. The CDR3 bases are TGTGCCAGTAGTTTTTGGGGGGAGGACGAGCAGTACTTC. It translates to CASSFWGEDEQYF.

With respect to this clonotype: One junction end disagrees with the germline gene, perhaps due to a read error. The J gene is TRBJ2-7, the V gene TRBV29-1, with TRBD2 identical over 14 bases. The CDR3 totals 16 residues. Per germline, CDR1 SQVTM and CDR2 ANQGSEA. The CDR3 DNA reads TGCAGCGTGAACCAGGGACTAGCGGGAGCATTATACGAACAGTACTTC. It encodes CSVNQGLAGALYEQYF.

This clonotype was counted at least ten times. The chain has TRBV6-1 and TRBJ1-2, with TRBD1 matching over 9 bases. CDR1 and CDR2 (germline): MNHNS, SASEGT. Trimming took 6 bases from V and 7 from J; bases not matched to a gene: 6. CDR3 size: 13 residues. DNA for the CDR3: TGTGCCAGCAGCCCGGGACAGGGTGGTGGCTACACCTTC. Translated: CASSPGQGGGYTF.

With respect to this clonotype: A much larger clone lies one base from this, so it may be a read error. The V and J genes are TRBV5-4 and TRBJ2-3, with a tentative D call TRBD2 (6 bases). The CDR3 has 14 amino acids. CDR1 is SGHNT and CDR2 is YYREEE in the germline V gene (reference sequence). The CDR3 nucleotides read TGTGCCAGCACCGTGGAGGGCGGTCAAGATACGCGGTATTTT. Protein: CASTVEGGQDTRYF. Full variable domain (outside the CDR3, taken from reference TRBV5-4 and TRBJ2-3): ETGVTQSPTHLIKTRGQQVTLRCSSQSGHNTVSWYQQALGQGPQFIFQYYREEENGRGNFPPRFSGLQFPNYSSELNVNALELDDSALYLCASTVEGGQDTRYFGPGTRLTVL.

Concerning this clonotype itself: A junction boundary mismatches the germline segment, possibly from a read error. V usage is TRBV5-1 and J usage is TRBJ2-7; D uncertain. Germline V gene lookup returns CDR1 SGHRS and CDR2 YFSETQ. This CDR3 comprises 16 residues. The CDR3 here is CAISLADQCLTYEQYF. In DNA, the CDR3 is TGCGCCATCAGCTTGGCGGACCAGTGTCTTACCTACGAGCAGTACTTC.

In this sample, this clonotype turned up many times. The chain employs TRBV29-1 and TRBJ1-1; D is unresolved. Trimming left V 6 bases short and J 11 bases short, with 19 bases between. The CDR3 consists of 12 residues. CDR1 is SQVTM, CDR2 ANQGSEA, per germline. The CDR3 sequence: CSVGGRSDLAFF. The DNA for the CDR3 is TGCAGCGTCGGAGGGCGATCGGATCTGGCTTTCTTT.

The chain joins TRBV10-3 to TRBJ2-7; 8 positions agree with TRBD1. The germline gives CDR1 ENHRY, CDR2 SYGVKD. The CDR3 consists of 15 residues. The CDR3, as DNA: TGTGGCACCAGTGAGAGGGTGACAGGGGACTACGAGCAGTACTTC. Amino acids: CGTSERVTGDYEQYF.

As concerns this clonotype: A much larger clone lies a single base off, so this may be a read error. The chain recombines TRBV9 with TRBJ1-1, with D tentatively TRBD1 (5 bases). CDR3 size: 14 residues. Germline loops: CDR1 SGDLS, CDR2 YYNGEE. CDR3 residues: CVSSVDSKNTEAFF. CDR3 DNA: TGTGTCAGCAGCGTAGACAGTAAGAACACTGAAGCTTTCTTT.

Regarding this clonotype: Mismatch with germline at one junction end may stem from a read error. The V gene is TRBV29-1, the J gene TRBJ2-7; possibly TRBD1 for D (5 bases). The germline gives CDR1 SQVTM, CDR2 ANQGSEA. The CDR3 length is 12 residues. The CDR3 region is CRVASGYYEQYF. The CDR3 DNA is TGCAGGGTTGCGTCAGGGTACTACGAGCAGTACTTC.

Comment on this clonotype: The CDR3 ends on some other residue instead of the conserved phenylalanine or tryptophan, so this is likely a read error. The chain uses TRBV5-1 and TRBJ2-5, with a possible D match to TRBD1 (5 bases). The germline gives CDR1 SGHRS, CDR2 YFSETQ. This CDR3 is 14 amino acids long. CDR3 nucleotide sequence: TGCGCCAGCAACTTGGGGCCGACCCAGGAGACCCAGTACCTC. As protein: CASNLGPTQETQYL.

V is TRBV7-9 and J is TRBJ1-6; no definite D call. CDR3 length: 14 residues. Germline-derived CDR1 and CDR2 are SEHNR and FQNEAQ (reference sequence). Trimming took off 5 bases at V and 7 bases at J, with 12 bases between the two ends. CDR3 in amino acids: CASSGWRQNSPLHF. The CDR3 DNA sequence: TGTGCCAGCAGCGGATGGAGACAAAATTCACCCCTCCACTTT.

Regarding this clonotype: A single base separates this from a much larger clone, so it may be a read error. The CDR3 nucleotides read TGCGCCAGCAGGAGAATTGCTGAGGATTCACCCCTCCACTTT. Translation gives CASRRIAEDSPLHF. V and J are TRBV5-1 and TRBJ1-6; D is unclear. The CDR3 totals 14 residues. Trimming took off 5 bases at V and 8 bases at J, with 14 bases between the two ends. Germline values: CDR1 SGHRS, CDR2 YFSETQ.